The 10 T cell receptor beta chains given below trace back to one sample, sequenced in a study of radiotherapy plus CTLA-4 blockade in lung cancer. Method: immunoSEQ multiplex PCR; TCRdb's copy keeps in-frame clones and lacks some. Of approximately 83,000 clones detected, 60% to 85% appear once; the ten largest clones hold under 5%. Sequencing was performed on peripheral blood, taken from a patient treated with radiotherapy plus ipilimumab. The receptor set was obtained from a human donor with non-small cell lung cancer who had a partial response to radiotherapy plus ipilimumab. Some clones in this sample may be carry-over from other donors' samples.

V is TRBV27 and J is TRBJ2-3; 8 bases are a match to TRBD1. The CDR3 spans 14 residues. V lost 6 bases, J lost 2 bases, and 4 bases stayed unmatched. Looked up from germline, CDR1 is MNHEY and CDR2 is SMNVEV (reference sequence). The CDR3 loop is CASRRTGSTDTQYF. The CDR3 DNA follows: TGTGCCAGCAGACGGACAGGGTCCACAGATACGCAGTATTTT.

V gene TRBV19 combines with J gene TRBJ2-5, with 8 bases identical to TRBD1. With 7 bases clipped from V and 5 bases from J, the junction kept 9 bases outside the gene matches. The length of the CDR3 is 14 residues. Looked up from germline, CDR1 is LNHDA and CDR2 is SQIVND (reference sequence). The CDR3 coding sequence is TGTGCCAGTACTGGTCAGGGGGCATGGGAGACCCAGTACTTC. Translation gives CASTGQGAWETQYF.

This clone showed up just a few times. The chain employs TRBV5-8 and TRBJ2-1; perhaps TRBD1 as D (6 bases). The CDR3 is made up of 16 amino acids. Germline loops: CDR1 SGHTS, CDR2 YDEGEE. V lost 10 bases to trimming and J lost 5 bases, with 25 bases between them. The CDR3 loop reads CAGTGLFGLANNEQFF. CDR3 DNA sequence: TGTGCCGGAACAGGGCTCTTTGGGCTAGCAAACAATGAGCAGTTCTTC.

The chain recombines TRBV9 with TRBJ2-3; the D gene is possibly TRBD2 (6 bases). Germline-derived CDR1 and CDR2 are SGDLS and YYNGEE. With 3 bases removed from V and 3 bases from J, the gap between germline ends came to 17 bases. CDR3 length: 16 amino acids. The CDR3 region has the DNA TGTGCCAGCAGCGATACCGGGACTGCACCTACAGATACGCAGTATTTT. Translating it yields CASSDTGTAPTDTQYF. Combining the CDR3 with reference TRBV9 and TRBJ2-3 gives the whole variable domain DSGVTQTPKHLITATGQRVTLRCSPRSGDLSVYWYQQSLDQGLQFLIQYYNGEERAKGNILERFSAQQFPDLHSELNLSSLELGDSALYFCASSDTGTAPTDTQYFGPGTRLTVL.

CDR3 sequence reads: CASSPRTGQGGDTQYF. CDR3 sequence (DNA): TGTGCCAGCAGCCCACGGACCGGACAGGGCGGAGATACGCAGTATTTT. The chain couples TRBV9 to TRBJ2-3, with 8 bases identical to TRBD1. The V segment lost 4 bases and the J segment 5 bases; nucleotides outside the gene matches: 12. Germline V gives CDR1 SGDLS, CDR2 YYNGEE. The CDR3 extends over 16 amino acids.

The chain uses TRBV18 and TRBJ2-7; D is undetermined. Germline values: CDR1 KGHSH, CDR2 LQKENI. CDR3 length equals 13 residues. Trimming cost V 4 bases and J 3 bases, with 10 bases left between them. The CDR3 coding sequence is TGTGCCAGCTCACGAGAAAAGAACTACGAGCAGTACTTC. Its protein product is CASSREKNYEQYF.

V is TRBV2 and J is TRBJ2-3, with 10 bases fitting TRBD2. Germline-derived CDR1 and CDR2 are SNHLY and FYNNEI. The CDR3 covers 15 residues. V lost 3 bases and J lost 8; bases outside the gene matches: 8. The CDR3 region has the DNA TGTGCCAGCAGTGAGGCGGGGCTAGCGGGGGCTACGCAGTATTTT. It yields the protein CASSEAGLAGATQYF.

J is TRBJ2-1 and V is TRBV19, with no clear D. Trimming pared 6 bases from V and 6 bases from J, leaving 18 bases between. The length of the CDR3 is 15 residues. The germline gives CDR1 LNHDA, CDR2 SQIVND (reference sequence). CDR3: CASRSQAGLGNEQFF. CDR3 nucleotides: TGTGCCAGTAGGTCTCAGGCCGGTTTGGGCAATGAGCAGTTCTTC.

The CDR3 DNA is TGTGCCAGCAGGTATAGCAATCAGCCCCAGCATTTT. It specifies CASRYSNQPQHF. The rearrangement uses TRBV6-1 and TRBJ1-5, with unresolved D. CDR1 is MNHNS, CDR2 SASEGT, per germline. V was cut by 6 bases and J by 0 bases, with 3 bases left in between. This CDR3 spans 12 amino acids.

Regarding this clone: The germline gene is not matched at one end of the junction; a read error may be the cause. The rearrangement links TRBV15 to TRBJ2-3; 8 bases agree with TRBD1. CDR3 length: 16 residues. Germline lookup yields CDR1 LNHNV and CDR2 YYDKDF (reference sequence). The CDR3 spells CATSRGGAGGTDTQYF. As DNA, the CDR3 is TGTGCCACCAGCAGAGGGGGGGCAGGGGGCACGGATACGCAGTATTTT. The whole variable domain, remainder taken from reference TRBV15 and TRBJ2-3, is DAMVIQNPRYQVTQFGKPVTLSCSQTLNHNVMYWYQQKSSQAPKLLFHYYDKDFNNEADTPDNFQSRRPNTSFCFLDIRSPGLGDTAMYLCATSRGGAGGTDTQYFGPGTRLTVL.